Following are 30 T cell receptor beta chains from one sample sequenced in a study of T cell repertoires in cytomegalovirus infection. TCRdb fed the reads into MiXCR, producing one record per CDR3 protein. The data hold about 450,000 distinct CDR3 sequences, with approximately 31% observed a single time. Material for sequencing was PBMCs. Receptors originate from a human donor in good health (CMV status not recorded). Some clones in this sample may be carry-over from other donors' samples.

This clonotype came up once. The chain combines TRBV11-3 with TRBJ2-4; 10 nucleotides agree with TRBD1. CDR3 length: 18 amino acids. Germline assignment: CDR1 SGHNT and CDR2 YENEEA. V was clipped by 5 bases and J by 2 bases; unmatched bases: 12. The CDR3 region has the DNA TGTGCCAGCAGCACCGGGACAGGGGTCGTAATTCCCAAAAACATTCAGTACTTC. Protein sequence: CASSTGTGVVIPKNIQYF. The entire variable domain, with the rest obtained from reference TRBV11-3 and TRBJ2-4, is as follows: EAGVVQSPRYKIIEKKQPVAFWCNPISGHNTLYWYLQNLGQGPELLIRYENEEAVDDSQLPKDRFSAERLKGVDSTLKIQPAELGDSAVYLCASSTGTGVVIPKNIQYFGAGTRLSVL.

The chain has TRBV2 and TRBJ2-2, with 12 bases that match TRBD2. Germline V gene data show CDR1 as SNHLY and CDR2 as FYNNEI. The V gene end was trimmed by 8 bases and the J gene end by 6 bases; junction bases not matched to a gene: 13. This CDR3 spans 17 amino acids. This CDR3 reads CASASGASSGGAGELFF. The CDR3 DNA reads TGTGCCAGCGCATCCGGGGCCTCTAGCGGGGGGGCCGGGGAGCTGTTTTTT. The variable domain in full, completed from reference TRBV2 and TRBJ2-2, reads EPEVTQTPSHQVTQMGQEVILRCVPISNHLYFYWYRQILGQKVEFLVSFYNNEISEKSEIFDDQFSVERPDGSNFTLKIRSTKLEDSAMYFCASASGASSGGAGELFFGEGSRLTVL.

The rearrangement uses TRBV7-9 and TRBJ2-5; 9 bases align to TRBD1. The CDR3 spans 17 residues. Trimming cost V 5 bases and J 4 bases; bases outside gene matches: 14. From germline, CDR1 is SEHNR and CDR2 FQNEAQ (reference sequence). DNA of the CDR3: TGTGCCAGCAGCCTCGACTACAGGGGGCGATTCCGAGAGACCCAGTACTTC. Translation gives CASSLDYRGRFRETQYF.

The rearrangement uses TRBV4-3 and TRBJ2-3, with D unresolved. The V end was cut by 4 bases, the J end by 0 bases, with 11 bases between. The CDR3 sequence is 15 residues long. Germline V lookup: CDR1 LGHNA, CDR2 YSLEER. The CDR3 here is CASSRIRSSTDTQYF. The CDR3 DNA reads TGCGCCAGCAGCCGGATACGCAGTAGCACAGATACGCAGTATTTT.

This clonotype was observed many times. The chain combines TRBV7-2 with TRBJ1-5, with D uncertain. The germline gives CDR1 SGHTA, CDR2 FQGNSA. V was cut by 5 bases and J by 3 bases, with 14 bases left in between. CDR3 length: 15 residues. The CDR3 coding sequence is TGTGCCAGCAGCCCACGCCTGGGGTCCAATCAGCCCCAGCATTTT. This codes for CASSPRLGSNQPQHF. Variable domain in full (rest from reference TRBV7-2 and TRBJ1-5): GAGVSQSPSNKVTEKGKDVELRCDPISGHTALYWYRQSLGQGLEFLIYFQGNSAPDKSGLPSDRFSAERTGGSVSTLTIQRTQQEDSAVYLCASSPRLGSNQPQHFGDGTRLSIL.

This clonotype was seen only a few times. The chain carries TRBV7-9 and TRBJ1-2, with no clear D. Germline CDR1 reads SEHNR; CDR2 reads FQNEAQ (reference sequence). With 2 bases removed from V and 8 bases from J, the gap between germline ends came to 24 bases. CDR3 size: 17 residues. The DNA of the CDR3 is TGTGCCAGCAGCTTAAGTATGCTCCGCCCGGGGTTTGGAGGCTACACCTTC. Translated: CASSLSMLRPGFGGYTF.

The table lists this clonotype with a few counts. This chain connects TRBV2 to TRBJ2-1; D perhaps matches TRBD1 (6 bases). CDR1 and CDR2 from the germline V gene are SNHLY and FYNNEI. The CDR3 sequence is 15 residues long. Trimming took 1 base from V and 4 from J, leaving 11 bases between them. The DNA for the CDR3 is TGTGCCAGCAGTGAAGACAGGGTACCTTACAATGAGCAGTTCTTC. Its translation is CASSEDRVPYNEQFF.

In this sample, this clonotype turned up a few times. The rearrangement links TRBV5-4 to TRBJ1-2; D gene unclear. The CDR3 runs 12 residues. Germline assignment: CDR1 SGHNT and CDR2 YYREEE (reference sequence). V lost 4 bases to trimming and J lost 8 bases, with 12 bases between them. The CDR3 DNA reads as TGTGCCAGCAGCACGGACCTCCTGGGCTACACCTTC. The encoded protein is CASSTDLLGYTF.

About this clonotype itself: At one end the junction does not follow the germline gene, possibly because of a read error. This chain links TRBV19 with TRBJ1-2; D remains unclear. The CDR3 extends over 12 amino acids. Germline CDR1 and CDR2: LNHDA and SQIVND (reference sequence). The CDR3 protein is CAISNPAYGYTF. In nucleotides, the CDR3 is TGTGCCATTAGTAACCCGGCGTATGGCTACACCTTC.

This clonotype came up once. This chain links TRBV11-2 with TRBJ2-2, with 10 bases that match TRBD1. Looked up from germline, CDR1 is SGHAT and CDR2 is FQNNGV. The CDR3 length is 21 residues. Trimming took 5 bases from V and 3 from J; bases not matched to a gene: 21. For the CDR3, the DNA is TGTGCCAGCAGCCCACCCTATCTCAGGACAGGGGGAGGTACGGACACCGGGGAGCTGTTTTTT. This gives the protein CASSPPYLRTGGGTDTGELFF. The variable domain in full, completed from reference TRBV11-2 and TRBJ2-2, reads EAGVAQSPRYKIIEKRQSVAFWCNPISGHATLYWYQQILGQGPKLLIQFQNNGVVDDSQLPKDRFSAERLKGVDSTLKIQPAKLEDSAVYLCASSPPYLRTGGGTDTGELFFGEGSRLTVL.

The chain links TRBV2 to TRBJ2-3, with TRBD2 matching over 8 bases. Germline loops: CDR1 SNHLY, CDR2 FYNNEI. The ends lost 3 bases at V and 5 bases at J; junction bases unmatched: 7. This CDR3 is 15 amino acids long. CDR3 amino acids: CASSDWRGAEDTQYF. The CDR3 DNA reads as TGTGCCAGCAGTGACTGGCGGGGGGCCGAAGATACGCAGTATTTT.

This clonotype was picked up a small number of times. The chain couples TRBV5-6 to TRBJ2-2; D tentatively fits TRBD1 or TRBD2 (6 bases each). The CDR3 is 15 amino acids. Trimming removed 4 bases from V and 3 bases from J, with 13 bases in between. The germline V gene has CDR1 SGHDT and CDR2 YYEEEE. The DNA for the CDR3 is TGTGCCAGCAGCGGCGGGACATACGACACCGGGGAGCTGTTTTTT. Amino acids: CASSGGTYDTGELFF.

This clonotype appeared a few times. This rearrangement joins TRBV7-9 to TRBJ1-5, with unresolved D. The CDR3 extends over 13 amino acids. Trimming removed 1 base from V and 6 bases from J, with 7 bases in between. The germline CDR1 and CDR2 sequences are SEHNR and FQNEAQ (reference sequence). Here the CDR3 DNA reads TGTGCCAGCAGCTTAGGTTTGCTTCAGCCCCAGCATTTT. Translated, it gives CASSLGLLQPQHF.

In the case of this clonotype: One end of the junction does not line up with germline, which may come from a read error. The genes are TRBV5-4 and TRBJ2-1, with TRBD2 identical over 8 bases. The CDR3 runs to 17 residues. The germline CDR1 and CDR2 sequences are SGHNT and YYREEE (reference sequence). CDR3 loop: CASSLEGGGSSYNEPFF. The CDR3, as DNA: TGTGCCAGCAGCTTGGAAGGCGGGGGGAGCTCCTACAATGAGCCGTTCTTC.

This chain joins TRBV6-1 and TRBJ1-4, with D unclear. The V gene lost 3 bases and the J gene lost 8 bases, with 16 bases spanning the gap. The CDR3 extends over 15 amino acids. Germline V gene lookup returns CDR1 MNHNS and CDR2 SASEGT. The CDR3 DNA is TGTGCCAGCAGTGAGAGCGACTTAGGAGGCGAAAAACTGTTTTTT. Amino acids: CASSESDLGGEKLFF.

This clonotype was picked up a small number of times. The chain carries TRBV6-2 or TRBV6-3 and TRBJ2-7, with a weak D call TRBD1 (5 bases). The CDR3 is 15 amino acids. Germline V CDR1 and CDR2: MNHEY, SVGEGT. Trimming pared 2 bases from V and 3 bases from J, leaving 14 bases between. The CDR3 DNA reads TGTGCCAGCAGTTACGGTTGGCAGGACAACTACGAGCAGTACTTC. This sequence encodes CASSYGWQDNYEQYF.

The CDR3 loop is CASSFLTSGHTYEQYF. CDR3 DNA sequence: TGTGCCAGCAGTTTCCTGACTAGCGGGCACACCTACGAGCAGTACTTC. V usage is TRBV27 and J usage is TRBJ2-7; 10 bases align to TRBD2. Germline V gene sequence: CDR1 MNHEY, CDR2 SMNVEV (reference sequence). V was clipped by 3 bases and J by 2 bases; unmatched bases: 7. The CDR3 is made up of 16 amino acids.

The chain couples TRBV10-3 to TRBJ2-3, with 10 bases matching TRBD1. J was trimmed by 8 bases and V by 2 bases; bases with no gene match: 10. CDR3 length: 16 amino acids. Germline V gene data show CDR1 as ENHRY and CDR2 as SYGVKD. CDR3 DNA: TGTGCCATCAGTGAGGGACAGGGGGGACCGAGTTGTACGCAGTATTTT. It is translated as CAISEGQGGPSCTQYF.

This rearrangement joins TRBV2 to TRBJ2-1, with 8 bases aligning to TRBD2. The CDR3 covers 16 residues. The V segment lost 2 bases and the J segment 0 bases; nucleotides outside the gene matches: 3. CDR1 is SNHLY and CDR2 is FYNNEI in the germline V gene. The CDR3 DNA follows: TGTGCCAGCAGTGAACAGCGGGGGACCTCCTACAATGAGCAGTTCTTC. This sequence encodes CASSEQRGTSYNEQFF.

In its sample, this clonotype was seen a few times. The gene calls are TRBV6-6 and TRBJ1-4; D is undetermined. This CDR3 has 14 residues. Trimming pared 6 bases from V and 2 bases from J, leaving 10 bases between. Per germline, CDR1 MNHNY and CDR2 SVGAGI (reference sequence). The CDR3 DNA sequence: TGTGCCAGCAGGGGAGGCCTGACTAATGAAAAACTGTTTTTT. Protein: CASRGGLTNEKLFF.

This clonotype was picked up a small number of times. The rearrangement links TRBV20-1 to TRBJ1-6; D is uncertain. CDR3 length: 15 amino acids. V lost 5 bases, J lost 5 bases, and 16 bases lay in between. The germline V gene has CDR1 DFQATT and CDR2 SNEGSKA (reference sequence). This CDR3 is CSAYQFDRNNSPLHF. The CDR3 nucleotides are TGCAGTGCTTACCAATTCGATAGAAATAATTCACCCCTCCACTTT.

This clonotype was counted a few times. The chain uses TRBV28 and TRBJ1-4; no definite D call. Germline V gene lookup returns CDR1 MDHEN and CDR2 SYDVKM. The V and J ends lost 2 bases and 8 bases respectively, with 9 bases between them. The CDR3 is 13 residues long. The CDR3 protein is CASSLGLREKLFF. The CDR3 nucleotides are TGTGCCAGCAGTTTAGGGCTTCGGGAAAAACTGTTTTTT.

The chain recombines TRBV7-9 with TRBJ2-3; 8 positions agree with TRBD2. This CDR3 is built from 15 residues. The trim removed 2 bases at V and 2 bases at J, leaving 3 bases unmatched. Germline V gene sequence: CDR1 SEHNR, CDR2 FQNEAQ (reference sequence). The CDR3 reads CASSLPGGTTDTQYF. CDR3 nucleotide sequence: TGTGCCAGCAGCTTACCGGGGGGGACCACAGATACGCAGTATTTT.

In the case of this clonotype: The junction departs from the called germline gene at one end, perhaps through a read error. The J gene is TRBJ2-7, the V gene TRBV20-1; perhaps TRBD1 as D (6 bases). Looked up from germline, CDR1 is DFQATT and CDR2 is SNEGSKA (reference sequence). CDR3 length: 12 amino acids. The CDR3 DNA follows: TGCTGTGCTAAGACAGGACCCTACGAGCAGTACTTC. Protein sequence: CCAKTGPYEQYF.

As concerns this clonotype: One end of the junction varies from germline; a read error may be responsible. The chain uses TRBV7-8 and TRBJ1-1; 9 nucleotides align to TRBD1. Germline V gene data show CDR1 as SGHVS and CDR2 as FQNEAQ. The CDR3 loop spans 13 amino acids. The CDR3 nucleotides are TGTGCCAACAGCTTGGACAGGGGAACTGAAGCATTATTT. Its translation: CANSLDRGTEALF.

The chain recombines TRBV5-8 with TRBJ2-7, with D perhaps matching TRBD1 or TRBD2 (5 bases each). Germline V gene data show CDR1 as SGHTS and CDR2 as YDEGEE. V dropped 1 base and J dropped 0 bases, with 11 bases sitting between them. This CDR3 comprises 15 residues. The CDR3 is CASSLWGSSSYEQYF. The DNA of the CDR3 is TGTGCCAGCAGCTTGTGGGGGTCCAGCTCCTACGAGCAGTACTTC. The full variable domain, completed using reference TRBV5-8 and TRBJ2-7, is EAGVTQSPTHLIKTRGQQATLRCSPISGHTSVYWYQQALGLGLQFLLWYDEGEERNRGNFPPRFSGRQFPNYSSELNVNALELEDSALYLCASSLWGSSSYEQYFGPGTRLTVT.

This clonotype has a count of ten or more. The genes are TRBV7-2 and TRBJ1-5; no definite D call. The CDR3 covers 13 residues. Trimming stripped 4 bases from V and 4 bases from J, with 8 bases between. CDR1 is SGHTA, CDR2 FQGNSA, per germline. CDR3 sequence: CASSSQINQPQHF. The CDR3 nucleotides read TGTGCCAGCAGCTCCCAGATTAATCAGCCCCAGCATTTT.

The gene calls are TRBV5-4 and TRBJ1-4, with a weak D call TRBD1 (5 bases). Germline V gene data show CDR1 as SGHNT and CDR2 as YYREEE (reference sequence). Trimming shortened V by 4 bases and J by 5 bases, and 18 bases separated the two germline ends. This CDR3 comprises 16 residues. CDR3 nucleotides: TGTGCCAGCAGCCCGGGGGTTGCCTCCAGAAATGAAAAACTGTTTTTT. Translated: CASSPGVASRNEKLFF.

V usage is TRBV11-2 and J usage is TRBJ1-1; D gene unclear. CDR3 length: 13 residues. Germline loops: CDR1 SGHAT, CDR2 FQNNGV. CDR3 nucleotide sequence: TGTGCAAGAAGCCCCCTTCGTAACACTGAAGCTTTCTTT. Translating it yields CARSPLRNTEAFF. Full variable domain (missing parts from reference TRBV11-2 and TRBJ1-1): EAGVAQSPRYKIIEKRQSVAFWCNPISGHATLYWYQQILGQGPKLLIQFQNNGVVDDSQLPKDRFSAERLKGVDSTLKIQPAKLEDSAVYLCARSPLRNTEAFFGQGTRLTVV.

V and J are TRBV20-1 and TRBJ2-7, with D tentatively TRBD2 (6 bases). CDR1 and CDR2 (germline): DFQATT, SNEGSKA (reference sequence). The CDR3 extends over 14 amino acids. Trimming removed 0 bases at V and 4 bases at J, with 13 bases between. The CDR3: CSARDNGGWYEQYF. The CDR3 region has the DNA TGCAGTGCTAGAGATAACGGGGGTTGGTACGAGCAGTACTTC.